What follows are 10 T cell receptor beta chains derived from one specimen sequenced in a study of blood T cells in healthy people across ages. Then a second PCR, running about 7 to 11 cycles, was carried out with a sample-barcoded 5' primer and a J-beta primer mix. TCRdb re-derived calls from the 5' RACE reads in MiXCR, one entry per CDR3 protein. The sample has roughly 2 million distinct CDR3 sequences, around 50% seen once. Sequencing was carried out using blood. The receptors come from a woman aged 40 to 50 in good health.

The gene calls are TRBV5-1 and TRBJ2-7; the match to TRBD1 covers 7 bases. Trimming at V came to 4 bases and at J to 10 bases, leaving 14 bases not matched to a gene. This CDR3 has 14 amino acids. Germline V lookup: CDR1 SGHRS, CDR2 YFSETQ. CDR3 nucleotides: TGCGCCAGCAGCGGAAACAGGGGAATCGAGAACCAGTACTTC. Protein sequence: CASSGNRGIENQYF.

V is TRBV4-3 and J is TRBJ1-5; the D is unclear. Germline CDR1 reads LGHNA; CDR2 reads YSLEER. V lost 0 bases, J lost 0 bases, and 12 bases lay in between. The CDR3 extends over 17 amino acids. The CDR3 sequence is CASSQDVVGNSNQPQHF. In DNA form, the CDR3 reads TGCGCCAGCAGCCAAGATGTCGTCGGGAATAGCAATCAGCCCCAGCATTTT.

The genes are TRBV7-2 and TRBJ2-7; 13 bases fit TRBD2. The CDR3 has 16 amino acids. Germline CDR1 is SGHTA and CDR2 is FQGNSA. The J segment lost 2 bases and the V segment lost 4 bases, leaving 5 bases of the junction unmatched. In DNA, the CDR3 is TGTGCCAGCAGCTGGACTAGCGGGAGTACCGCCTACGAGCAGTACTTC. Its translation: CASSWTSGSTAYEQYF.

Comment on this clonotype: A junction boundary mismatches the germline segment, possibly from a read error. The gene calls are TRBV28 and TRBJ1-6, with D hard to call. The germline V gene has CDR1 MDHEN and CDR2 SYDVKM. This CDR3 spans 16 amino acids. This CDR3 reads CASTGRRSSYSSPLHF. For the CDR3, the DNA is TGTGCCAGCACGGGCCGGCGAAGCTCCTATAGTTCACCCCTCCACTTT.

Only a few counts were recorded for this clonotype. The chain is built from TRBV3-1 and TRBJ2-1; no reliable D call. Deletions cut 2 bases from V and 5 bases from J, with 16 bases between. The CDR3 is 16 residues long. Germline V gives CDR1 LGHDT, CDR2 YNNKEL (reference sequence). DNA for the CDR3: TGTGCCAGCAGCCAACAGAAGAACCCCCAAAACAATGAGCAGTTCTTC. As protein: CASSQQKNPQNNEQFF.

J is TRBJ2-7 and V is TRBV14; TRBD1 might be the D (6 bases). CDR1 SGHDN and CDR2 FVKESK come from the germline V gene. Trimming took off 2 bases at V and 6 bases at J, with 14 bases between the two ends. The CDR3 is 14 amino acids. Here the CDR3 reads CASSQPDRPREQYF. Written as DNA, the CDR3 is TGTGCCAGCAGCCAACCGGACAGACCTCGCGAGCAGTACTTC.

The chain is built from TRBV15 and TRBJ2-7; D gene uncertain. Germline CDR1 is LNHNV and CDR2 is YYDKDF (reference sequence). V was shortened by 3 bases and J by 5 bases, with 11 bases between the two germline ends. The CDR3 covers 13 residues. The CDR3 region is CATSSLGYHEQYF. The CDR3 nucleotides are TGTGCCACCAGCAGCCTAGGGTATCACGAGCAGTACTTC.

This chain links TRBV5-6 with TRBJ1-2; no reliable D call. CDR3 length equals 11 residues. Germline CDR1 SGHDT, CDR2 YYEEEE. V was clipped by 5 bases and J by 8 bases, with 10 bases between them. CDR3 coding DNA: TGTGCCAGCAGACACATGTCCGGCTACACCTTC. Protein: CASRHMSGYTF. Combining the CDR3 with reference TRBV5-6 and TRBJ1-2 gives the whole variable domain DAGVTQSPTHLIKTRGQQVTLRCSPKSGHDTVSWYQQALGQGPQFIFQYYEEEERQRGNFPDRFSGHQFPNYSSELNVNALLLGDSALYLCASRHMSGYTFGSGTRLTVV.

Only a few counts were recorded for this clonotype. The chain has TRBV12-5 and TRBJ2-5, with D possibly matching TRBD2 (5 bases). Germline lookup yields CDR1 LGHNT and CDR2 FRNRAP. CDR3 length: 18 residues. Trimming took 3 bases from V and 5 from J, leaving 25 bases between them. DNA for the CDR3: TGTGCTAGTGGTTTCCCCCGGCATCGGGGTAAGAGCCGGGAGACCCAGTACTTC. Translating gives CASGFPRHRGKSRETQYF.

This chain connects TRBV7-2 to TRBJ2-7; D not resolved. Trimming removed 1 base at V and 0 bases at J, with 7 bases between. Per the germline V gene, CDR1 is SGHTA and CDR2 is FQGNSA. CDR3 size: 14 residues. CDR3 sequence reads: CASSLEAYSYEQYF. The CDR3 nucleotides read TGTGCCAGCAGCTTAGAAGCGTACTCCTACGAGCAGTACTTC.